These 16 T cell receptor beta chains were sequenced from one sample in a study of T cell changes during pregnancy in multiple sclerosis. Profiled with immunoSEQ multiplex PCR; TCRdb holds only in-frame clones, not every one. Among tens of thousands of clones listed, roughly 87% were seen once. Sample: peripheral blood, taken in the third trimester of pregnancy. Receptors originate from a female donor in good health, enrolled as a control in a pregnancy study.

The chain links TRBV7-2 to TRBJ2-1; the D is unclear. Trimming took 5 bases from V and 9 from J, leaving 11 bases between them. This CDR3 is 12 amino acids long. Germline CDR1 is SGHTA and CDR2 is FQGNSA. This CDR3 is CASSEYSTEQFF. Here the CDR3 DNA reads TGTGCCAGCAGCGAGTATAGTACTGAGCAGTTCTTC.

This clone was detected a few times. In nucleotides, the CDR3 is TGTGCCAGCAGCTTGCCGCAGGGGGCGAGTACTGAAGCTTTCTTT. The encoded protein is CASSLPQGASTEAFF. The chain uses TRBV5-4 and TRBJ1-1; 8 positions agree with TRBD1. J gave up 5 bases and V 1 base, and 7 bases lay outside the gene matches. This CDR3 is built from 15 residues. From germline, CDR1 is SGHNT and CDR2 YYREEE (reference sequence).

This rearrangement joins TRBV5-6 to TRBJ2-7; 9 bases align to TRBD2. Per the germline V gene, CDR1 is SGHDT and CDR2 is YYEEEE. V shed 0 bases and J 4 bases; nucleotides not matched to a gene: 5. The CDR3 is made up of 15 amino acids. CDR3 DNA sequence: TGTGCCAGCAGCTTGGATCTAGCGGGGCTATACGAGCAGTACTTC. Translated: CASSLDLAGLYEQYF.

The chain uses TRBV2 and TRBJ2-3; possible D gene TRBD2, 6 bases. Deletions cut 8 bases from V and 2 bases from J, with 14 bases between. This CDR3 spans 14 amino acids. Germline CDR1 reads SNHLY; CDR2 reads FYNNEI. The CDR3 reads CASYDAGLTDTQYF. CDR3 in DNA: TGTGCCAGCTATGATGCGGGACTCACAGATACGCAGTATTTT.

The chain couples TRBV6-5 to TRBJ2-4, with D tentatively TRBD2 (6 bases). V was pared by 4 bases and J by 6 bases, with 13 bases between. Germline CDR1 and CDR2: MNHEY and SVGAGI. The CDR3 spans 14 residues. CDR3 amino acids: CASSSRRGGNIQYF. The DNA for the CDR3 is TGTGCCAGCAGTTCGCGGCGGGGCGGAAACATTCAGTACTTC.

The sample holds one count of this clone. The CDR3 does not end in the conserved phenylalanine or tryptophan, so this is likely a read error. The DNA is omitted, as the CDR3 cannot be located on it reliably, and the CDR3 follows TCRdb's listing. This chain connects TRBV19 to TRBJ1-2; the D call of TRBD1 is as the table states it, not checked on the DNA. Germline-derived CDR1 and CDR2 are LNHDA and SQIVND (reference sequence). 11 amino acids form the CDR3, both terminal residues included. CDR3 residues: CASSIVRVKDT.

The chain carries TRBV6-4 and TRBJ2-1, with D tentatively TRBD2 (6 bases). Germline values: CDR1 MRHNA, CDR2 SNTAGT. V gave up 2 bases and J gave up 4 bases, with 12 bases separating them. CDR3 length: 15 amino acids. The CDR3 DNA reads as TGTGCCAGCAGTGACCGAGCGGGCCGATACAATGAGCAGTTCTTC. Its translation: CASSDRAGRYNEQFF.

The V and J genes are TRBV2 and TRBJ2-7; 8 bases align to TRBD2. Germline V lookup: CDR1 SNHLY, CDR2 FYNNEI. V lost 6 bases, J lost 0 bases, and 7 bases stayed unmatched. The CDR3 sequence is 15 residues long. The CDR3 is CASSPGRASSYEQYF. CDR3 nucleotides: TGTGCCAGCAGCCCCGGGAGGGCTAGCTCCTACGAGCAGTACTTC.

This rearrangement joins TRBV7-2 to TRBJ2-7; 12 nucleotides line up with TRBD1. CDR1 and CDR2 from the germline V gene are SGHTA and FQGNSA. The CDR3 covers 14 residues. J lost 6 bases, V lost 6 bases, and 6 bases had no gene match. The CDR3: CASRPGQGAVEQYF. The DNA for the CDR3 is TGTGCCAGCAGGCCGGGACAGGGGGCGGTCGAGCAGTACTTC.

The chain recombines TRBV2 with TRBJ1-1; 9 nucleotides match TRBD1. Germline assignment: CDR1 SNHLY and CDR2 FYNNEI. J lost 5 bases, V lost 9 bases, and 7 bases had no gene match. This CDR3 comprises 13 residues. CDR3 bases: TGTGCCAGGGGGGACAGGGCCGGAACTGAAGCTTTCTTT. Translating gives CARGDRAGTEAFF.

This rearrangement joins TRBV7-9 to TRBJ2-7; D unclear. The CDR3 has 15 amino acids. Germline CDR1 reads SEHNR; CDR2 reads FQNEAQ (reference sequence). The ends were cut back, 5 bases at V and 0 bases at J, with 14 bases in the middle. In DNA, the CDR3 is TGTGCCAGCAGCCCCGACGGCTCTAGCTCCTACGAGCAGTACTTC. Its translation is CASSPDGSSSYEQYF.

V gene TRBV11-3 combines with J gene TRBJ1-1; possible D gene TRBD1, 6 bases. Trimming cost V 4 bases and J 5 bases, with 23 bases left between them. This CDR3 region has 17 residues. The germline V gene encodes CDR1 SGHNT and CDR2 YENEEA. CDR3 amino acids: CASSSTGGKGGRTEAFF. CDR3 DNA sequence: TGTGCCAGCAGCTCAACTGGGGGTAAAGGGGGAAGGACTGAAGCTTTCTTT.

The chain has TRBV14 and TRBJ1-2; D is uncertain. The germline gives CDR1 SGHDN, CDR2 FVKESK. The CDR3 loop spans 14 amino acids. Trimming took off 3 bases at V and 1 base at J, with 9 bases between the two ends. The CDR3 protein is CASSHEEVNYGYTF. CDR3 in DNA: TGTGCCAGCAGCCATGAGGAAGTTAACTATGGCTACACCTTC.

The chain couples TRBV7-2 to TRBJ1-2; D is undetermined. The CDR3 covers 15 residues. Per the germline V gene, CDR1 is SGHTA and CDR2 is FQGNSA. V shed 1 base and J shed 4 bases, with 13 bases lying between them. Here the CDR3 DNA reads TGTGCCAGCAGCTTAGGGAGAGGTGCGGCCTATGGCTACACCTTC. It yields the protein CASSLGRGAAYGYTF.

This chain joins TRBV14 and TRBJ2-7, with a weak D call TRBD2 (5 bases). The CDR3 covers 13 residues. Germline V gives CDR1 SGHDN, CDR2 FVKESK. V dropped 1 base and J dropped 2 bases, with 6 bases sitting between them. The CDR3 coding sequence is TGTGCCAGCAGCCAAGGAGGGACCTACGAGCAGTACTTC. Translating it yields CASSQGGTYEQYF. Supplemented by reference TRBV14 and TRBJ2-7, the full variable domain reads EAGVTQFPSHSVIEKGQTVTLRCDPISGHDNLYWYRRVMGKEIKFLLHFVKESKQDESGMPNNRFLAERTGGTYSTLKVQPAELEDSGVYFCASSQGGTYEQYFGPGTRLTVT.

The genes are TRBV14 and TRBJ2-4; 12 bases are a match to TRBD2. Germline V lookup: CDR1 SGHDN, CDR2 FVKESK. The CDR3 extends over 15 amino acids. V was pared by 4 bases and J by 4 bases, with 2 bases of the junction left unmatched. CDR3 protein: CASSRTSGGKNIQYF. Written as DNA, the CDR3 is TGTGCCAGCAGCCGAACTAGCGGGGGGAAAAACATTCAGTACTTC.